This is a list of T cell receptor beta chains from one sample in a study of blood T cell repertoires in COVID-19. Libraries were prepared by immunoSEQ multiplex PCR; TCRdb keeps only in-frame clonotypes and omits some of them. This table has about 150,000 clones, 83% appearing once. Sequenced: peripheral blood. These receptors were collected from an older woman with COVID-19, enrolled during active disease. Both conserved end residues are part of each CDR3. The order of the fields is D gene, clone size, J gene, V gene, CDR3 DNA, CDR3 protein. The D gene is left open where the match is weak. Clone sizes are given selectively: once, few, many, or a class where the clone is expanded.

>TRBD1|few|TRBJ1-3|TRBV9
TGTGCCAGCAGCGTACAGGGGGCGAAGAGTTTTGGAAACACCATATATTTT
CASSVQGAKSFGNTIYF
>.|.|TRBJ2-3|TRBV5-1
TGCGCCAGCAAAGAGGACAACACAGATACGCAGTATTTT
CASKEDNTDTQYF
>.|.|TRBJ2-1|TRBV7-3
TGTGCCAGCAGCTTAGGGCCCCGGGGGAAACGCAATGAGCAGTTCTTC
CASSLGPRGKRNEQFF
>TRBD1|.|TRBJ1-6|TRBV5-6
TGTGCCAGCAGCTCACCGGGACAGAGAAATTCACCCCTCCACTTT
CASSSPGQRNSPLHF
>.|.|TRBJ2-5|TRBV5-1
TGCGCCAGCAGCTTGAGGGGCTGGGAGACCCAGTACTTC
CASSLRGWETQYF
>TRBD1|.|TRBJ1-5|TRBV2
TGTGCCAGCAGCACAGGGGAAGGGGGCCATCAGCCCCAGCATTTT
CASSTGEGGHQPQHF
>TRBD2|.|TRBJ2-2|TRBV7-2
TGTGCCAGCAGCCCCGGGACTAGCCCTAACGGGGAGCTGTTTTTT
CASSPGTSPNGELFF
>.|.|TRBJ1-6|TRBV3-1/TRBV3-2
TGTGCCAGCAGCCAAGTCTCCAGTTCACCCCTCCACTTT
CASSQVSSSPLHF
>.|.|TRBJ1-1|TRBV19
TGTGCCAGTAGCATATTGGCAGGGAACACTGAAGCTTTCTTT
CASSILAGNTEAFF
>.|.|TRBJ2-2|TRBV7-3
TGTGCCAGCAGCTTAACAGAGGTCGGGGAGCTGTTTTTT
CASSLTEVGELFF
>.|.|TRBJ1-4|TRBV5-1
TGCGCCAGCAGCAACCGGGACACTTCTAATGAAAAACTGTTTTTT
CASSNRDTSNEKLFF
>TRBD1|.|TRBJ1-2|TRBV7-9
TGTGCCAGCAGTCCGACAGGGGTTGGTGGCTACACCTTC
CASSPTGVGGYTF
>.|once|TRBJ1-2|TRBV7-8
TGTGCCAGCAAAAGCTTCGCCTCAGGGGCTTCTAACTATGGCTACACCTTC
CASKSFASGASNYGYTF
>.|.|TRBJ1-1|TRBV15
TGTGCCACCAGCAGAGAGAGTGGCACTGAAGCTTTCTTT
CATSRESGTEAFF
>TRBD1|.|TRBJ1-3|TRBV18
TGTGCCAGCTCACCACCGGGACAGGGTCTCTCTGGAAACACCATATATTTT
CASSPPGQGLSGNTIYF
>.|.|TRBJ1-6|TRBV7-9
TGTGCCAGCAGCTCCGCCTATAATTCACCCCTCCACTTT
CASSSAYNSPLHF
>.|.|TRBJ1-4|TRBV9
TGTGCCAGCAGCGCGGACAGACTCAATGAAAAACTGTTTTTT
CASSADRLNEKLFF
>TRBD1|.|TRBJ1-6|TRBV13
TGTGCCAGCAGCACCGGGGACAGGGACAATTCACCCCTCCACTTT
CASSTGDRDNSPLHF
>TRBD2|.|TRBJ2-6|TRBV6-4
TGTGCCAGCAGTGAGCGACTAGCGGGGTCCTCTGGGGCCAACGTCCTGACTTTC
CASSERLAGSSGANVLTF
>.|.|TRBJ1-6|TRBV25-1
TGTGCCAGCAGTGAATTCGCGGGGTCACCCCTCCACTTT
CASSEFAGSPLHF
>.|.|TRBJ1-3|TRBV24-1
TGTGCCGCCAGTGATTACGCCGCAGGCTCTGGAAACACCATATATTTT
CAASDYAAGSGNTIYF
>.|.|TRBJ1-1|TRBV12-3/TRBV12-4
TGTGCCAGCGGAGGACAGCCGAACACTGAAGCTTTCTTT
CASGGQPNTEAFF
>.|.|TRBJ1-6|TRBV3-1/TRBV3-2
TGTGCCAGCAGCCAAGTGGGCTCACCCCTCCACTTT
CASSQVGSPLHF